This TCR beta chain originates from a study of T cells in Graves' hyperthyroidism and ophthalmopathy. Those patients with uncontrolled infection, other autoimmune disease, pregnancy or lactation were excluded. Study results and caveats: In the blood, most expanded thyroid clonotypes above 0.001 appeared as well. A model using 13 V-J features told ophthalmopathy apart from stable hyperthyroidism.

This clonotype has at least ten counts. Its target is unknown. Using RNA transcripts as the source, TCR beta CDR3 regions were amplified. Carried out on the TCR CDR3, a first-round RT-PCR used the HTBI primer set. In TCRdb, the multiplex PCR reads were re-called with MiXCR into one record per CDR3 protein. The data show some 580,000 distinct CDR3 sequences, 16% seen once. The source material was blood. The TCR was taken from a woman between 40 and 50 years old with Graves' ophthalmopathy.

The DNA of the CDR3 is TGTGCCAGCAGTTACGGATACATGCGAAATTCACCCCTCCACTTT. It translates to CASSYGYMRNSPLHF. This chain uses TRBV6-5 with TRBJ1-6, with D hard to call. Looked up from germline, CDR1 is MNHEY and CDR2 is SVGAGI. With 2 bases removed from V and 7 bases from J, the gap between germline ends came to 12 bases. This CDR3 contains 15 residues.